This entry is about one T cell receptor (beta chain). Produced via immunoSEQ multiplex PCR; TCRdb's table is partial and in-frame only. This table holds around 250,000 clones, 86% found once. The data derive from a study of blood T cell repertoires in COVID-19. This TCR derives from a woman aged 25 to 39 with active or convalescent COVID-19. The source material was peripheral blood.

The CDR3 here is CASSWAVPGELFF. CDR3 nucleotide sequence: TGTGCCAGCAGTTGGGCAGTCCCCGGGGAGCTGTTTTTT. The chain links TRBV12-3 or TRBV12-4 to TRBJ2-2; D gene ambiguous. The V end was cut by 4 bases, the J end by 6 bases, with 9 bases between. The CDR3 is made up of 13 amino acids.